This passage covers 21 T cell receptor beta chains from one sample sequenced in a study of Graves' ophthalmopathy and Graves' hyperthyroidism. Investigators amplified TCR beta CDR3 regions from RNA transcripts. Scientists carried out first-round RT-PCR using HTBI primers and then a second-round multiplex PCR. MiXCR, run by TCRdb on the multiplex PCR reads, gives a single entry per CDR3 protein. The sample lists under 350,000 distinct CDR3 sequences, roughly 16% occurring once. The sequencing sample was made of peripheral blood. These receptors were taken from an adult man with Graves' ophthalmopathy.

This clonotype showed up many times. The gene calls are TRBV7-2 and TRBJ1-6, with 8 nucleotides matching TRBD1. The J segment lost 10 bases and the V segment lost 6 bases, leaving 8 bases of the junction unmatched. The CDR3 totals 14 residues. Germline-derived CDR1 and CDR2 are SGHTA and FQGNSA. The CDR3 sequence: CASRSDRGQSPLHF. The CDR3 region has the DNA TGTGCCAGCAGATCCGACAGGGGTCAATCACCCCTCCACTTT. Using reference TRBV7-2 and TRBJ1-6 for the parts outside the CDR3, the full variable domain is GAGVSQSPSNKVTEKGKDVELRCDPISGHTALYWYRQSLGQGLEFLIYFQGNSAPDKSGLPSDRFSAERTGGSVSTLTIQRTQQEDSAVYLCASRSDRGQSPLHFGNGTRLTVT.

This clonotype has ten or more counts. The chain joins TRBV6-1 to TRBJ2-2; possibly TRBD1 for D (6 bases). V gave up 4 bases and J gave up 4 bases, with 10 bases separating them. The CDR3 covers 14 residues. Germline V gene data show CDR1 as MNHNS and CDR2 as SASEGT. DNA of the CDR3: TGTGCCAGCAGTGTGGGACAAGTCACCGGGGAGCTGTTTTTT. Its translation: CASSVGQVTGELFF.

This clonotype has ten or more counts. CDR3 DNA: TGTGCCAGCAGTGGGGGACTAGCGGGCACCGGGGAGCTGTTTTTT. It translates to CASSGGLAGTGELFF. The V gene is TRBV2, the J gene TRBJ2-2, with 12 bases aligning to TRBD2. Losses at the gene ends were 4 bases for V and 4 bases for J; bases not matched to a gene: 1. This CDR3 has 15 residues. The germline CDR1 and CDR2 sequences are SNHLY and FYNNEI.

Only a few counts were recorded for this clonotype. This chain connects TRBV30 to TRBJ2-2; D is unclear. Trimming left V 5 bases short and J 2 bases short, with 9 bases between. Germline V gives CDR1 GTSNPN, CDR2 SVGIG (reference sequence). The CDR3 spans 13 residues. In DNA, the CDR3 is TGTGCCTGGTCGGACGGAAACACCGGGGAGCTGTTTTTT. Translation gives CAWSDGNTGELFF.

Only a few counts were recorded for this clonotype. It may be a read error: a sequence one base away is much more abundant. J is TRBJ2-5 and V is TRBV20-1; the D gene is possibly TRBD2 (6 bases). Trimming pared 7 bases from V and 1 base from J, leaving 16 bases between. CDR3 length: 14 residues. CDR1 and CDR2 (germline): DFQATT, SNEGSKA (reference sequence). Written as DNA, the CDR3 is TGCAGTGGTTGGACTATCGAGGGCCAAGAGACCCAGTACTTC. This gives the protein CSGWTIEGQETQYF.

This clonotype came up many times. CDR3 sequence reads: CASSQASARAYEQYF. The DNA for the CDR3 is TGCGCCAGCAGCCAAGCTTCGGCGAGGGCCTACGAGCAGTACTTC. This sequence joins TRBV4-1 and TRBJ2-7; tentatively, D is TRBD2 (5 bases). V lost 1 base and J lost 2, with 12 bases in between. The CDR3 sequence is 15 residues long. Germline V gene sequence: CDR1 MGHRA, CDR2 YSYEKL.

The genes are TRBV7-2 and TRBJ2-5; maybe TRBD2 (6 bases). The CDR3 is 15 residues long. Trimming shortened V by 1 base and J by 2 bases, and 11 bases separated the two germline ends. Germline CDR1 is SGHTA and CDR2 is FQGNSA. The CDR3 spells CASSLGGIGQETQYF. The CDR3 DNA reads TGTGCCAGCAGCTTAGGCGGGATTGGACAAGAGACCCAGTACTTC.

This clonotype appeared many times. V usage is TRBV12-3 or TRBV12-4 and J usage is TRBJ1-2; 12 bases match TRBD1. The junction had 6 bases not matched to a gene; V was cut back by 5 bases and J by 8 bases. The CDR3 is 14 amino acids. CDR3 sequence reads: CASSGGQGAHGYTF. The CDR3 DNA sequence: TGTGCCAGCAGTGGGGGACAGGGGGCCCACGGCTACACCTTC.

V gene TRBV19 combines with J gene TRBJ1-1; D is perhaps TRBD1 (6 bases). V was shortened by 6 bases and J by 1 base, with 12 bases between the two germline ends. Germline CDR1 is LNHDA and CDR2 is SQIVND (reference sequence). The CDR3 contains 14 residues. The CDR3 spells CASRIRGRNTEAFF. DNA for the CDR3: TGTGCCAGTAGAATCAGGGGCCGGAACACTGAAGCTTTCTTT.

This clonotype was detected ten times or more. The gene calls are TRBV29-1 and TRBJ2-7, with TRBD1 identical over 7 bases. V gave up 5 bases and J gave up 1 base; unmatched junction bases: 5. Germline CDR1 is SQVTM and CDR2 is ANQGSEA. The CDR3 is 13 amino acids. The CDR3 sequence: CSVFHRGSYEQYF. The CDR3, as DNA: TGCAGCGTTTTCCACAGGGGATCCTACGAGCAGTACTTC.

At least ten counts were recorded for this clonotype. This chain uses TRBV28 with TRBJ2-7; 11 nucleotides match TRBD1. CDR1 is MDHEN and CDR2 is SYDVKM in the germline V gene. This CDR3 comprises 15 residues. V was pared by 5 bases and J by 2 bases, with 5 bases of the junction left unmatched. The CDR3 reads CASSRPGQGAYEQYF. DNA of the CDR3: TGTGCCAGCAGTCGTCCGGGACAGGGGGCCTACGAGCAGTACTTC.

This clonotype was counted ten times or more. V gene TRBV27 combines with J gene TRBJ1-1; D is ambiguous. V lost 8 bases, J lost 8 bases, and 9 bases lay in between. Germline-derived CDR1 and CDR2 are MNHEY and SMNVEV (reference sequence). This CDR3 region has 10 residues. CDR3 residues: CASGRSEAFF. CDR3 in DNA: TGTGCCAGCGGACGTAGCGAAGCTTTCTTT.

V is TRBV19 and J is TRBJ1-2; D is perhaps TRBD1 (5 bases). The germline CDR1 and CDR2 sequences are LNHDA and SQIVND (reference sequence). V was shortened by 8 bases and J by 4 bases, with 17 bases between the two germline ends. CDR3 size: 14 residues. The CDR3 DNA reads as TGTGCCAGTCAAAAGGGGCAGGGAGCCTATGGCTACACCTTC. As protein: CASQKGQGAYGYTF.

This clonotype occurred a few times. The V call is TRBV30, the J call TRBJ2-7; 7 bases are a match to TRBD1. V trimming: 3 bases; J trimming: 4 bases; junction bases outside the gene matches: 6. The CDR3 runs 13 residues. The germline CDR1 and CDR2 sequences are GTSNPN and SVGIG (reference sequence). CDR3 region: CAWSTGTVYEQYF. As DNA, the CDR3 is TGTGCCTGGAGCACCGGGACAGTATACGAGCAGTACTTC.

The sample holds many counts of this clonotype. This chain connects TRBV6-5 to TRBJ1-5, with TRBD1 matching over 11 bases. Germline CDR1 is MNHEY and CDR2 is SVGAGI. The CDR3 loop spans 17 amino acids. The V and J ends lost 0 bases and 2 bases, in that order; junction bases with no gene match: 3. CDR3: CASSYSGGQGGNQPQHF. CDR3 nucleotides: TGTGCCAGCAGTTACTCTGGGGGACAGGGGGGCAATCAGCCCCAGCATTTT.

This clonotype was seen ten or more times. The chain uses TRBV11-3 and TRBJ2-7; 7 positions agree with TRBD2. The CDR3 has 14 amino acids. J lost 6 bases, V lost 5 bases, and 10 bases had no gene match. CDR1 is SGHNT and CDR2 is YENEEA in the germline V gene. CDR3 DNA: TGTGCCAGCAGCCCCCCGGGACTACAACGCGAGCAGTACTTC. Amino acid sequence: CASSPPGLQREQYF.

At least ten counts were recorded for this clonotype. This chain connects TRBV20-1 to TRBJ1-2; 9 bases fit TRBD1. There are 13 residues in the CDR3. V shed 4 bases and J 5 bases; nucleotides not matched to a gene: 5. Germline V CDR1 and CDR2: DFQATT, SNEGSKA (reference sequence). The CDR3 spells CSAKDRGRYGYTF. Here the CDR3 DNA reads TGCAGTGCTAAAGACAGGGGGAGATATGGCTACACCTTC.

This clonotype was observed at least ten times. DNA of the CDR3: TGTGCCAGCAGCGCAGAGGAGCAGTACTTC. The encoded protein is CASSAEEQYF. V is TRBV2 and J is TRBJ2-7; D not certain. This CDR3 is built from 10 residues. Germline V gene sequence: CDR1 SNHLY, CDR2 FYNNEI. Trimming stripped 6 bases from V and 7 bases from J, with 7 bases between.

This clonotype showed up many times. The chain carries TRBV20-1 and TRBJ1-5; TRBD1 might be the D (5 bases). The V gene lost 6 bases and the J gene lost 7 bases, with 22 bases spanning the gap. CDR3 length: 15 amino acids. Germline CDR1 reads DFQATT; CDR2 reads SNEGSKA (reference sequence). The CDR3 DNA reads TGCAGTGCCCGGGGGGGTATGGGGGATCACCAGCCCCAGCATTTT. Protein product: CSARGGMGDHQPQHF.

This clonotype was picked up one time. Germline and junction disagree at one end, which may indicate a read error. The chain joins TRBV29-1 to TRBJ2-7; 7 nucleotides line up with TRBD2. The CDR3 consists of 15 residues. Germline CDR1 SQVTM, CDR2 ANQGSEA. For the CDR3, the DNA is TGCATCGTTGGGGGGGGGTCCGGACTACAGTACGAGCAGTACTTC. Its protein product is CIVGGGSGLQYEQYF.

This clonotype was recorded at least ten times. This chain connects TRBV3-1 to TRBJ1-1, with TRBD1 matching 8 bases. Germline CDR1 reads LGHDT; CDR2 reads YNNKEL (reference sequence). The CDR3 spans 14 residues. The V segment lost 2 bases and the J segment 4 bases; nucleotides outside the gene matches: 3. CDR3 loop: CASSQIGQGTEAFF. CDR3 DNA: TGTGCCAGCAGCCAAATTGGACAGGGCACTGAAGCTTTCTTT. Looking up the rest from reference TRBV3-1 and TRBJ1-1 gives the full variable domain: DTAVSQTPKYLVTQMGNDKSIKCEQNLGHDTMYWYKQDSKKFLKIMFSYNNKELIINETVPNRFSPKSPDKAHLNLHINSLELGDSAVYFCASSQIGQGTEAFFGQGTRLTVV.